These 31 T cell receptor beta chains were sequenced from one sample in a study of regulatory T cells in long-lasting Graves disease. Time point denoted: persistent/refractory GD, antithyroid drugs over 5 years with positive TRAb. The TCR library used RNA extracted from PBMCs. Both iRepertoire HTBI primers and Arm-PCR of CDR3 regions were used to build the TCR beta libraries. TCRdb reprocessed the multiplex PCR reads with MiXCR, giving one entry per CDR3 protein. This table has about 430,000 distinct CDR3 sequences, over 20% appearing once. Sequenced here: peripheral blood mononuclear cells (PBMCs), sampled when the disease was refractory, from a patient treated with antithyroid drugs. The receptors derive from a female donor with Graves disease.

This clonotype was counted at least ten times. This rearrangement joins TRBV28 to TRBJ2-7; the match to TRBD2 covers 13 bases. The CDR3 consists of 16 residues. The V segment lost 6 bases and the J segment 2 bases; nucleotides outside the gene matches: 7. Germline V lookup: CDR1 MDHEN, CDR2 SYDVKM. In nucleotides, the CDR3 is TGTGCCAGCAGCCCCCCAACTAGCGGGAGGGCCTACGAGCAGTACTTC. Translating it yields CASSPPTSGRAYEQYF. Full variable domain (rest looked up from reference TRBV28 and TRBJ2-7): DVKVTQSSRYLVKRTGEKVFLECVQDMDHENMFWYRQDPGLGLRLIYFSYDVKMKEKGDIPEGYSVSREKKERFSLILESASTNQTSMYLCASSPPTSGRAYEQYFGPGTRLTVT.

The sample holds many counts of this clonotype. V and J are TRBV29-1 and TRBJ2-5, with 11 bases that match TRBD2. The CDR3 totals 14 residues. V dropped 8 bases and J dropped 3; count of bases not matched to a gene: 8. Germline V gene data show CDR1 as SQVTM and CDR2 as ANQGSEA. The CDR3 region is CSTPGLAEEETQYF. CDR3 nucleotides: TGCAGCACCCCGGGACTAGCGGAGGAAGAGACCCAGTACTTC.

The rearrangement joins TRBV20-1 to TRBJ1-5; D is unresolved. The germline CDR1 and CDR2 sequences are DFQATT and SNEGSKA (reference sequence). Trimming took 6 bases from V and 2 from J, leaving 14 bases between them. This CDR3 has 14 residues. The CDR3 bases are TGCAGTGCCCCGACGGCTGAAGGCAATCAGCCCCAGCATTTT. Protein sequence: CSAPTAEGNQPQHF.

This clonotype has only one observation. A much bigger clone sits one base away, suggesting this may be a read error. Given the absence of the conserved phenylalanine or tryptophan at the CDR3 end, a read error is likely. The CDR3 here is CASSLVGKNNSPLHL. CDR3 sequence (DNA): TGTGCCAGCAGTTTGGTCGGAAAGAATAATTCACCCCTCCACCTT. The V and J genes are TRBV28 and TRBJ1-6; D call uncertain. The CDR3 is 15 amino acids. Between the trimmed V and J ends, which lost 3 bases and 5 bases, there was a span of 11 bases. Germline CDR1 MDHEN, CDR2 SYDVKM.

This clonotype was counted a few times. The genes are TRBV20-1 and TRBJ1-1, with a possible D match to TRBD1 (5 bases). Germline assignment: CDR1 DFQATT and CDR2 SNEGSKA (reference sequence). The CDR3 runs 14 residues. V shed 6 bases and J shed 1 base, with 15 bases lying between them. CDR3 bases: TGCAGTGCCCCGCGGGAGGGGACGAACACTGAAGCTTTCTTT. Its protein is CSAPREGTNTEAFF.

This clonotype showed up many times. The chain links TRBV20-1 to TRBJ2-7; 12 bases match TRBD2. Germline V gives CDR1 DFQATT, CDR2 SNEGSKA (reference sequence). Trimming at V came to 6 bases and at J to 2 bases, leaving 2 bases not matched to a gene. The CDR3 consists of 13 residues. For the CDR3, the DNA is TGCAGTGCCTGGACTAGCGGGACCTACGAGCAGTACTTC. This encodes CSAWTSGTYEQYF.

This clonotype has just a few counts. V usage is TRBV6-1 and J usage is TRBJ1-3; the D is unclear. V lost 6 bases, J lost 2 bases, and 17 bases lay in between. Germline V gives CDR1 MNHNS, CDR2 SASEGT. CDR3 length equals 16 residues. Here the CDR3 DNA reads TGTGCCAGCAGGAGGTCTGGGCAATCTACTGGAAACACCATATATTTT. This sequence encodes CASRRSGQSTGNTIYF.

This clonotype was recorded at least ten times. This rearrangement joins TRBV2 to TRBJ2-2; TRBD1 matches 9 bases. With V trimmed by 5 bases and J by 3 bases, 7 bases remained unmatched. CDR1 is SNHLY, CDR2 FYNNEI, per germline. There are 16 residues in the CDR3. CDR3 residues: CASSYRDRVDTGELFF. CDR3 nucleotide sequence: TGTGCCAGCAGTTACCGGGACAGGGTGGACACCGGGGAGCTGTTTTTT. The variable domain in full, with the rest retrieved from reference TRBV2 and TRBJ2-2, is EPEVTQTPSHQVTQMGQEVILRCVPISNHLYFYWYRQILGQKVEFLVSFYNNEISEKSEIFDDQFSVERPDGSNFTLKIRSTKLEDSAMYFCASSYRDRVDTGELFFGEGSRLTVL.

This clonotype was detected only a few times. The chain combines TRBV6-1 with TRBJ2-7; D is possibly TRBD1 or TRBD2 (5 bases each). Germline V CDR1 and CDR2: MNHNS, SASEGT. This CDR3 has 14 amino acids. Trimming shortened V by 7 bases and J by 3 bases, and 16 bases separated the two germline ends. The CDR3 nucleotides are TGTGCCAGCACGAGAGAGGGGCGCAGCTACGAGCAGTACTTC. As protein: CASTREGRSYEQYF.

In its sample, this clonotype was seen many times. This chain uses TRBV6-1 with TRBJ2-2, with 10 bases fitting TRBD2. This CDR3 comprises 17 residues. Trimming at V came to 6 bases and at J to 0 bases, leaving 7 bases not matched to a gene. In germline, CDR1 is MNHNS, CDR2 SASEGT. The CDR3 protein is CASSGLAGVANTGELFF. CDR3 DNA: TGTGCCAGCAGCGGGCTAGCGGGAGTCGCGAACACCGGGGAGCTGTTTTTT.

This clonotype was seen at least ten times. This chain uses TRBV2 with TRBJ2-7; 11 nucleotides agree with TRBD2. Trimming cost V 8 bases and J 3 bases; bases outside gene matches: 9. CDR1 is SNHLY, CDR2 FYNNEI, per germline. The CDR3 is 15 amino acids. CDR3 in amino acids: CASSRKTSGNYEQYF. The CDR3 region has the DNA TGTGCCAGCTCAAGAAAGACTAGCGGGAACTACGAGCAGTACTTC.

In its sample, this clonotype was seen many times. The V and J genes are TRBV28 and TRBJ1-1; no clear D gene. The CDR3 covers 13 residues. In germline, CDR1 is MDHEN, CDR2 SYDVKM. V dropped 2 bases and J dropped 1 base, with 5 bases sitting between them. CDR3 nucleotides: TGTGCCAGCAGTTTAGGGAAGAACACTGAAGCTTTCTTT. As protein: CASSLGKNTEAFF.

In this sample, this clonotype turned up many times. The chain has TRBV11-2 and TRBJ2-5; D is possibly TRBD2 (5 bases). This CDR3 is 13 amino acids long. Deletions cut 5 bases from V and 4 bases from J, with 11 bases between. Germline lookup yields CDR1 SGHAT and CDR2 FQNNGV. CDR3 DNA sequence: TGTGCCAGCAGCGGACCTGGGAGAGAGACCCAGTACTTC. Its protein product is CASSGPGRETQYF.

This clonotype was seen many times. The chain uses TRBV6-1 and TRBJ2-5; TRBD2 agrees at 9 bases. The trim removed 8 bases at V and 2 bases at J, leaving 18 bases unmatched. Germline CDR1 is MNHNS and CDR2 is SASEGT. The CDR3 has 18 amino acids. CDR3 residues: CASGLSRGSGSRQETQYF. The CDR3 DNA sequence: TGTGCCAGCGGCCTTAGTCGGGGTAGCGGGAGTAGGCAAGAGACCCAGTACTTC.

There are many counts of this clonotype. The chain joins TRBV28 to TRBJ1-1; the D is unclear. The CDR3 is 12 amino acids. CDR1 is MDHEN and CDR2 is SYDVKM in the germline V gene. Trimming pared 5 bases from V and 5 bases from J, leaving 9 bases between. CDR3 sequence: CASSRQVTEAFF. CDR3 DNA: TGTGCCAGCAGTCGCCAGGTGACTGAAGCTTTCTTT.

The rearrangement uses TRBV30 and TRBJ1-1; tentative D call: TRBD1 (5 bases). This CDR3 is built from 11 residues. Germline CDR1 GTSNPN, CDR2 SVGIG (reference sequence). The V and J ends lost 7 bases and 4 bases respectively, with 10 bases between them. In DNA, the CDR3 is TGTGCCTCGACAGAGAGCACTGAAGCTTTCTTT. As protein: CASTESTEAFF.

This clonotype was recorded at least ten times. The V and J genes are TRBV27 and TRBJ2-5, with 7 bases lining up with TRBD2. Germline V CDR1 and CDR2: MNHEY, SMNVEV (reference sequence). The CDR3 spans 17 residues. Unmatched junction bases numbered 8, after V lost 0 bases and J lost 1 base. CDR3 sequence reads: CASSLSAGASTQETQYF. The CDR3 DNA follows: TGTGCCAGCAGTTTATCGGCGGGAGCATCCACCCAAGAGACCCAGTACTTC.

Turning to this clonotype: A much larger clonotype is one base distant, so this may be a read error. V gene TRBV6-2 or TRBV6-3 combines with J gene TRBJ1-2; the D is unclear. The CDR3 runs to 13 residues. From germline, CDR1 is MNHEY and CDR2 SVGEGT. V shed 2 bases and J shed 4 bases, with 8 bases lying between them. DNA for the CDR3: TGTGCCAGCAGTTACGAGACGGGCTATGGCTACACCTTC. Residues: CASSYETGYGYTF.

The chain links TRBV13 to TRBJ2-7; D may correspond to TRBD1 or TRBD2 (7 bases each). Trimming left V 5 bases short and J 6 bases short, with 17 bases between. CDR1 is PRHDT and CDR2 is FYEKMQ in the germline V gene (reference sequence). This CDR3 is built from 14 residues. In nucleotides, the CDR3 is TGTGCCAGCAGCCCCGGGCAGGGGGGGCCCGAGCAGTACTTC. Protein: CASSPGQGGPEQYF.

The V call is TRBV6-5, the J call TRBJ2-2, with 8 bases lining up with TRBD2. This CDR3 comprises 17 residues. Per germline, CDR1 MNHEY and CDR2 SVGAGI. The trim removed 4 bases at V and 6 bases at J, leaving 13 bases unmatched. Here the CDR3 reads CASSWAGGLESPGELFF. The CDR3 bases are TGTGCCAGCAGTTGGGCCGGGGGACTAGAGAGTCCCGGGGAGCTGTTTTTT.

This clonotype was detected many times. The chain employs TRBV27 and TRBJ2-7; TRBD2 matches at 8 bases. J was trimmed by 4 bases and V by 6 bases; bases with no gene match: 5. This CDR3 has 13 amino acids. Germline-derived CDR1 and CDR2 are MNHEY and SMNVEV (reference sequence). The CDR3, as DNA: TGTGCCAGCAGCTTTAGCGGGACTTACGAGCAGTACTTC. It yields the protein CASSFSGTYEQYF.

The DNA for the CDR3 is TGTGCCAGCTCACGGGCGTGGGGTGCCTACGAGCAGTACTTC. Protein: CASSRAWGAYEQYF. The chain employs TRBV18 and TRBJ2-7; no reliable D call. The CDR3 has 14 amino acids. V lost 4 bases and J 2 bases, leaving 12 bases between the germline ends. Per germline, CDR1 KGHSH and CDR2 LQKENI.

This clonotype was counted ten times or more. The genes are TRBV20-1 and TRBJ1-1, with 10 positions matching TRBD1. The CDR3 contains 17 residues. With V trimmed by 3 bases and J by 3 bases, 13 bases remained unmatched. CDR1 is DFQATT, CDR2 SNEGSKA, per germline (reference sequence). Here the CDR3 reads CSARDRGMVNGDTEAFF. The CDR3 DNA reads TGCAGTGCTAGGGACAGGGGGATGGTAAATGGCGACACTGAAGCTTTCTTT.

At least ten counts were recorded for this clonotype. This chain links TRBV2 with TRBJ2-7, with D maybe TRBD1 (5 bases). V lost 0 bases, J lost 1 base, and 7 bases lay in between. This CDR3 contains 14 residues. The germline V gene encodes CDR1 SNHLY and CDR2 FYNNEI. DNA for the CDR3: TGTGCCAGCAGTGAAGCGAGGACATCCTACGAGCAGTACTTC. This gives the protein CASSEARTSYEQYF.

The chain has TRBV2 and TRBJ2-1; 9 bases map to TRBD2. The junction had 7 bases not matched to a gene; V was cut back by 11 bases and J by 2 bases. The CDR3 has 14 amino acids. CDR1 and CDR2 from the germline V gene are SNHLY and FYNNEI. Written as DNA, the CDR3 is TGTGCCTGTAGTCTAGCGGGGCCCTACAATGAGCAGTTCTTC. Encoded protein: CACSLAGPYNEQFF.

This clonotype was seen a handful of times. The chain employs TRBV6-2 or TRBV6-3 and TRBJ2-7; maybe TRBD2 (6 bases). The CDR3 has 12 residues. Germline values: CDR1 MNHEY, CDR2 SVGEGT. V lost 7 bases and J lost 6, with 13 bases in between. CDR3 residues: CASKEGAREQYF. The CDR3 nucleotides read TGTGCCAGCAAGGAGGGAGCTCGCGAGCAGTACTTC.

This sequence joins TRBV29-1 and TRBJ2-3; TRBD1 aligns across 8 bases. Germline V gives CDR1 SQVTM, CDR2 ANQGSEA. The CDR3 has 17 residues. The V and J ends lost 6 bases and 2 bases, in that order; junction bases with no gene match: 16. CDR3 sequence: CSVKDREQRWVTDTQYF. CDR3 DNA sequence: TGCAGCGTCAAGGACAGGGAGCAACGTTGGGTCACAGATACGCAGTATTTT.

This clonotype was detected only a few times. This rearrangement joins TRBV15 to TRBJ2-3, with 12 positions matching TRBD2. Per the germline V gene, CDR1 is LNHNV and CDR2 is YYDKDF (reference sequence). Trimming took 1 base from V and 4 from J; bases not matched to a gene: 3. The CDR3 covers 16 residues. CDR3 DNA sequence: TGTGCCACCAGCAGAGGGTGGACTAGCGGGGCAGATACGCAGTATTTT. Its translation: CATSRGWTSGADTQYF.

V and J are TRBV6-1 and TRBJ1-5; 8 bases line up with TRBD1. The V and J ends lost 10 bases and 2 bases, in that order; junction bases with no gene match: 16. The CDR3 runs 17 residues. Per germline, CDR1 MNHNS and CDR2 SASEGT. The CDR3 region has the DNA TGTGCCACCGCACCGGGACAGGCTTCTCTGGGCAATCAGCCCCAGCATTTT. It codes for CATAPGQASLGNQPQHF.

This clonotype was seen at least ten times. The V and J genes are TRBV6-5 and TRBJ1-3; D not resolved. Trimming pared 4 bases from V and 0 bases from J, leaving 10 bases between. The CDR3 spans 15 residues. In germline, CDR1 is MNHEY, CDR2 SVGAGI. The CDR3, as DNA: TGTGCCAGCAGTTGGTGGCCAAGCTCTGGAAACACCATATATTTT. As protein: CASSWWPSSGNTIYF.

There are many counts of this clonotype. V usage is TRBV20-1 and J usage is TRBJ1-2; tentatively, D is TRBD1 (5 bases). CDR3 length: 14 residues. Trimming left V 1 base short and J 4 bases short, with 13 bases between. The germline gives CDR1 DFQATT, CDR2 SNEGSKA (reference sequence). The CDR3 loop reads CSARGTLGPYGYTF. The DNA of the CDR3 is TGCAGTGCTAGAGGGACTTTGGGGCCCTATGGCTACACCTTC.